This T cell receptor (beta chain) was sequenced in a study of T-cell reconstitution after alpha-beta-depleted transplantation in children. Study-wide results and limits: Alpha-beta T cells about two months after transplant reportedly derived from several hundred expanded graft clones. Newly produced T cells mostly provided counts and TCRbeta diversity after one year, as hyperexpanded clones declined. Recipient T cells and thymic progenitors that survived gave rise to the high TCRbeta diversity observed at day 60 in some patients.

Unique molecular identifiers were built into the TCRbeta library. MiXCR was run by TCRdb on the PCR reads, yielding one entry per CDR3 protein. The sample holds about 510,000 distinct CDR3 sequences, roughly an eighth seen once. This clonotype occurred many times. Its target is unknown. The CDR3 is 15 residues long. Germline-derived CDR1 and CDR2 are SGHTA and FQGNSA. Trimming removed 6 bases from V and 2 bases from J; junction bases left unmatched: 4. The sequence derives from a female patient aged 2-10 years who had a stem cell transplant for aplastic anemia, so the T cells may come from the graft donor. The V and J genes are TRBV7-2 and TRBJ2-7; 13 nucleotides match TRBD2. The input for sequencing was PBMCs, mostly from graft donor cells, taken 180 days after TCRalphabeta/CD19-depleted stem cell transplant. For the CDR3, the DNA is TGTGCCAGCAGTCCGACTAGCGGGGGGCCCTACGAGCAGTACTTC. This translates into CASSPTSGGPYEQYF.